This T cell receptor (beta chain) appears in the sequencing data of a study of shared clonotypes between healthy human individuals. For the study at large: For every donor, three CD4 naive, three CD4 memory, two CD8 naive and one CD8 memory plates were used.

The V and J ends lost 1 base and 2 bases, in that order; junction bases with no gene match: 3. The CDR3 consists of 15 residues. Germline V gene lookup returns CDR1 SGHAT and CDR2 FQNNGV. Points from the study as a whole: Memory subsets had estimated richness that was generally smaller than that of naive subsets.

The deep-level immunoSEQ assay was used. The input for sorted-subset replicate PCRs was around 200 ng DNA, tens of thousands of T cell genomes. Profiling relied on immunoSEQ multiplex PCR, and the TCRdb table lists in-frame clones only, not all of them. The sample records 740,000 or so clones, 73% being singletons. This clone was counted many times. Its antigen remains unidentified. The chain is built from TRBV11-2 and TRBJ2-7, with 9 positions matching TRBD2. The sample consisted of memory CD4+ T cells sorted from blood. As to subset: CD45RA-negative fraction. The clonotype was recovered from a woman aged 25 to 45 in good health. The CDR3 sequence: CASSLASSGTYEQYF. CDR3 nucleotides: TGTGCCAGCAGCTTAGCTTCTAGCGGGACCTACGAGCAGTACTTC.